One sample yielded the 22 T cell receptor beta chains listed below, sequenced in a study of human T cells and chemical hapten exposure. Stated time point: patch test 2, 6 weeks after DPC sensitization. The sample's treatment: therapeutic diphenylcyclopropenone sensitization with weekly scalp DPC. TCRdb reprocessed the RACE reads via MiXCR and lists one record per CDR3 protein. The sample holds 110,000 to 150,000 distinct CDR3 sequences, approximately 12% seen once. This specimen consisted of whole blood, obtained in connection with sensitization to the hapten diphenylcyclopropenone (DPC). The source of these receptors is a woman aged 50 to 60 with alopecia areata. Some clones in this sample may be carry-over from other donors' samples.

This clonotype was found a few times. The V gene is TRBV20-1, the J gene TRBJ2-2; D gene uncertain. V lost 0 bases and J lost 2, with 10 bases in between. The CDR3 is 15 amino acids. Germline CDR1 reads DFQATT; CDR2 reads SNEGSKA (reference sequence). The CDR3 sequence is CSARDLTTNTGELFF. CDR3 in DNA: TGCAGTGCTAGAGATTTGACAACTAACACCGGGGAGCTGTTTTTT.

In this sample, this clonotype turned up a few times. CDR3 sequence reads: CASRNRRTSGSTGELFF. The CDR3 DNA follows: TGTGCCAGCAGGAATCGACGGACTAGCGGGAGTACCGGGGAGCTGTTTTTT. The rearrangement links TRBV27 to TRBJ2-2, with 13 bases aligning to TRBD2. After removal of 6 bases from V and 5 bases from J, the junction contained 9 bases not matched to a gene. This CDR3 is built from 17 residues. Germline CDR1 and CDR2: MNHEY and SMNVEV (reference sequence).

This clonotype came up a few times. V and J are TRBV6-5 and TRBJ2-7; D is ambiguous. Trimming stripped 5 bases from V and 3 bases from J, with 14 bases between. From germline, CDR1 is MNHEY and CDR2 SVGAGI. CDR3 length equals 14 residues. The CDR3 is CASSQRLSFYEQYF. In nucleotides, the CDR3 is TGTGCCAGCAGTCAGCGACTCTCCTTCTACGAGCAGTACTTC.

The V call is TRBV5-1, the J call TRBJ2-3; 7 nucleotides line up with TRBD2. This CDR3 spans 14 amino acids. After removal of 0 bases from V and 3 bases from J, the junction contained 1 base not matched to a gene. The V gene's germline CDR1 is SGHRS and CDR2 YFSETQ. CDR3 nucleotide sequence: TGCGCCAGCAGCTTGGTTAGCGGGACAGATACGCAGTATTTT. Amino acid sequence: CASSLVSGTDTQYF.

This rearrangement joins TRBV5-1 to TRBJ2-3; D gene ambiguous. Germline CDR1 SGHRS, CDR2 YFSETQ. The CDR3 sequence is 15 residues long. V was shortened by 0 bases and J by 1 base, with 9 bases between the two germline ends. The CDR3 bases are TGCGCCAGCAGCTTGGAAGTTGGGGGCACAGATACGCAGTATTTT. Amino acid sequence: CASSLEVGGTDTQYF.

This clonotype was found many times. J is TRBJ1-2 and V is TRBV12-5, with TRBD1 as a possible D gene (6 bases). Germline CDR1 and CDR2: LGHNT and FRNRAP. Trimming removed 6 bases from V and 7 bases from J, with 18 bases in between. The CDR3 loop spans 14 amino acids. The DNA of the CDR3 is TGTGCTAGTGGCTCCGGGCAGGGGAAGGGTGGCTACACCTTC. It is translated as CASGSGQGKGGYTF.

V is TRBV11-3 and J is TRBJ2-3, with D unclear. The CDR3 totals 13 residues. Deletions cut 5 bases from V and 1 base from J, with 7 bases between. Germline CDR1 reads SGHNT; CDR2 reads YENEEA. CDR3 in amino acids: CASSRDGTDTQYF. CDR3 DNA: TGTGCCAGCAGCAGGGATGGCACAGATACGCAGTATTTT.

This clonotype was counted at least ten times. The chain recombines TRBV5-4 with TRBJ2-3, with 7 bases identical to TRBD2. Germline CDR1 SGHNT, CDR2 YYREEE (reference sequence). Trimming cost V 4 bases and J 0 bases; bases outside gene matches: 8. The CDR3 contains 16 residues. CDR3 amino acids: CASSPVSGPSTDTQYF. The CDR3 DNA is TGTGCCAGCAGCCCCGTTAGCGGGCCTAGCACAGATACGCAGTATTTT.

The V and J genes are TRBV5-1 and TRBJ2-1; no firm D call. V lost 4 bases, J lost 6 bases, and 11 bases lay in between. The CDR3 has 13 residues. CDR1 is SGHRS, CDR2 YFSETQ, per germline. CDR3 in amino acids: CASSTPVLNEQFF. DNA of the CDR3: TGCGCCAGCAGCACGCCGGTACTCAATGAGCAGTTCTTC. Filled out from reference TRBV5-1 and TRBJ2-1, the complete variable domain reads KAGVTQTPRYLIKTRGQQVTLSCSPISGHRSVSWYQQTPGQGLQFLFEYFSETQRNKGNFPGRFSGRQFSNSRSEMNVSTLELGDSALYLCASSTPVLNEQFFGPGTRLTVL.

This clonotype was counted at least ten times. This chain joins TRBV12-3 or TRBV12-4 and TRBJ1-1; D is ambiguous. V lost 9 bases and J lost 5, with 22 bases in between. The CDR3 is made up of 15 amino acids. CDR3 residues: CASALQGPGGTEAFF. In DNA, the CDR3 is TGTGCCAGTGCTCTTCAAGGCCCCGGTGGGACTGAAGCTTTCTTT.

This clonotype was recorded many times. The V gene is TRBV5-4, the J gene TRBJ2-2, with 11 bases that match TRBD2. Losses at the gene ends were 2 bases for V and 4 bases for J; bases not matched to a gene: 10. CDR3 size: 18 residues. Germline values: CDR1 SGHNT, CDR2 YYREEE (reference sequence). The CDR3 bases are TGTGCCAGCAGCTTAGGGGCTAGCGGGAGGCGTATCACCGGGGAGCTGTTTTTT. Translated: CASSLGASGRRITGELFF.

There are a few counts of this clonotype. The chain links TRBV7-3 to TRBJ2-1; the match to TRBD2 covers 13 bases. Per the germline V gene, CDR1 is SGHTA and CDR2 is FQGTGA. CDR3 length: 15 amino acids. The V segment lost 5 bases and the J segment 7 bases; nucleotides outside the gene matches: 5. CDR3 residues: CASSKTSGRRNEQFF. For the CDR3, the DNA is TGTGCCAGCAGCAAGACTAGCGGGAGGCGGAATGAGCAGTTCTTC.

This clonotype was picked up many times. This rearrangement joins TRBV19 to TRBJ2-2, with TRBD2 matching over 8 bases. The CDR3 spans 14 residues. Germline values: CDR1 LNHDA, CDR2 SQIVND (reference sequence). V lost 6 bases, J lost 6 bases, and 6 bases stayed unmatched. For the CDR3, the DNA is TGTGCCAGTAGCTTAGTCGGGGGGGCCGGGGAGCTGTTTTTT. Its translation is CASSLVGGAGELFF.

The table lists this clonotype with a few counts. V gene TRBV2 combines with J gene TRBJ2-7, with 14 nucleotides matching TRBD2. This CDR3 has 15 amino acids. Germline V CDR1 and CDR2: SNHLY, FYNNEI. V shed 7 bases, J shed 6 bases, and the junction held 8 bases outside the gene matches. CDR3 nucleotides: TGTGCCAGCACCCTTGGGGGACTAGCGGGAGTCGAGCAGTACTTC. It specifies CASTLGGLAGVEQYF.

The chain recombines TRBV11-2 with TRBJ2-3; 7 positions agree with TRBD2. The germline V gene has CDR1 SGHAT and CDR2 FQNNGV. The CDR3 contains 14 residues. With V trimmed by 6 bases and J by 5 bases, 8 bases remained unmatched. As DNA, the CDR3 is TGTGCCAGCAGAAAGCGGGGAGGGAAAGATACGCAGTATTTT. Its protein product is CASRKRGGKDTQYF. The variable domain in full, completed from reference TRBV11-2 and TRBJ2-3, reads EAGVAQSPRYKIIEKRQSVAFWCNPISGHATLYWYQQILGQGPKLLIQFQNNGVVDDSQLPKDRFSAERLKGVDSTLKIQPAKLEDSAVYLCASRKRGGKDTQYFGPGTRLTVL.

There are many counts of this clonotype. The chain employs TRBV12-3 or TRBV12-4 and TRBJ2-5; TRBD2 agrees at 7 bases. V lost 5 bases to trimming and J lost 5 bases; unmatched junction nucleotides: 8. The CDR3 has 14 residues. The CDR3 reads CASSTHGGGETQYF. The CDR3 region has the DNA TGTGCCAGCAGTACCCACGGGGGAGGGGAGACCCAGTACTTC.

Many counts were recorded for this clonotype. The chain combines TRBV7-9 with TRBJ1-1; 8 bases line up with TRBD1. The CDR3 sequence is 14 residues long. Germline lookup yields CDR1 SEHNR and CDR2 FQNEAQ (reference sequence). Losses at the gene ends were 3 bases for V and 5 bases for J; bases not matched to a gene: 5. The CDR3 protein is CASSFRTGRTEAFF. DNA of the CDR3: TGTGCCAGCAGCTTCCGGACAGGGCGGACTGAAGCTTTCTTT.

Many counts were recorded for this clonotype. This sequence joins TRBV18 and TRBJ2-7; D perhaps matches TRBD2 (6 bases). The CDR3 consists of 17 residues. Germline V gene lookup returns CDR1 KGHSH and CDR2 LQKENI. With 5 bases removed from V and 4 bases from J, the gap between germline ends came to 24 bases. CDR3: CASSTLGLPMGTYEQYF. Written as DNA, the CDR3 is TGTGCCAGCTCAACTCTGGGACTGCCGATGGGCACATACGAGCAGTACTTC.

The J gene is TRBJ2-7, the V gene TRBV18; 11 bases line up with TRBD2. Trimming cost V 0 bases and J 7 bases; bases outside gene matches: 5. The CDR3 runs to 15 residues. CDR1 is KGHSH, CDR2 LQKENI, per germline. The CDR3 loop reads CASSPPGLAESEQYF. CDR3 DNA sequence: TGTGCCAGCTCACCACCGGGACTAGCGGAGTCAGAGCAGTACTTC.

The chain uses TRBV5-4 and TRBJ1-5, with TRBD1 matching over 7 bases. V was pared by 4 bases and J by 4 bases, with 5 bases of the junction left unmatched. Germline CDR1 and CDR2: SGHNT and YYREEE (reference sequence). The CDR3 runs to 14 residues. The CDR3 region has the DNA TGTGCCAGCAGCGTACAGGGGCCGAATCAGCCCCAGCATTTT. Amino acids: CASSVQGPNQPQHF.

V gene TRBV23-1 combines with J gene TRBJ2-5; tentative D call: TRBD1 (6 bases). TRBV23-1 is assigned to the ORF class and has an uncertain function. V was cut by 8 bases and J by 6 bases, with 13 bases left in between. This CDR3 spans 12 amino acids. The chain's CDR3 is CASAQGRKTQYF. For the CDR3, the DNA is TGCGCCAGCGCACAGGGTAGGAAGACCCAGTACTTC.

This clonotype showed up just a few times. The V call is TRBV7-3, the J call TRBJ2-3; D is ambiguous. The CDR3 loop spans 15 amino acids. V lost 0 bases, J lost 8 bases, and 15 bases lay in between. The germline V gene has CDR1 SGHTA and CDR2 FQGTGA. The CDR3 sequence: CASSLTKEPSGTQYF. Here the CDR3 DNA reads TGTGCCAGCAGCTTAACGAAAGAGCCTAGTGGTACGCAGTATTTT.